This T cell receptor (beta chain) was sequenced in a study of blood T cell repertoires in COVID-19. Overall study: From the United States, Italy and Spain came samples of acute and convalescent COVID-19. PBMCs, B-cell-depleted T cells, or T cells were the source of the cDNA or gDNA that made up the material.

V gave up 4 bases and J gave up 0 bases, with 5 bases separating them. The CDR3 spans 12 residues. CDR1 SGHRS and CDR2 YFSETQ come from the germline V gene. In the authors' methods: Estimates of nucleated cell counts were drawn from the amplification of reference gene primers. This table comes from immunoSEQ multiplex PCR, and its TCRdb copy is limited to in-frame clones, with some not included. V, J and clone size reflect that table, while D and trimming were determined from the DNA. Of hundreds of thousands of clones listed, 83% were seen once; the top ten hold 2% to 3%. This TCR derives from a woman in her 40s with active or convalescent COVID-19. The genes are TRBV5-1 and TRBJ2-7; no firm D call. What was sequenced was peripheral blood. CDR3 sequence reads: CASSASSYEQYF. In DNA form, the CDR3 reads TGCGCCAGCAGCGCGAGCTCCTACGAGCAGTACTTC.